This T cell receptor beta chain was obtained from a study of Ad26.COV2.S vaccination and SARS-CoV-2 variants. Sequenced by immunoSEQ multiplex PCR; TCRdb stores in-frame clones only, minus some. The repertoire holds fewer than 400,000 clones, 70% to 90% seen once, with 1.9% in the top ten. Treatment given: 15 to 20 received Ad26.COV2.S at low or high dose, single or two shots; several received placebo; per-sample allocation not given. Collection of samples fell on day 63 after the first vaccine or placebo injection. The material was peripheral blood, obtained in a trial of Ad26.COV2.S vaccine versus placebo. The clonotype comes from a person between 18 and 59 years old who received the Ad26.COV2.S COVID-19 vaccine or a placebo.

CDR3 in amino acids: CASSLTSSSYEQYF. CDR3 DNA: TGTGCCAGCAGCTTAACTAGCAGTTCCTACGAGCAGTACTTC. V and J are TRBV7-9 and TRBJ2-7; a weak D match, TRBD2 (6 bases). Deletions cut 2 bases from V and 1 base from J, with 9 bases between. CDR3 size: 14 residues. Germline CDR1 and CDR2: SEHNR and FQNEAQ (reference sequence).